This section outlines one TCR beta chain sequence together with its context. Its matching antigen is unknown. The sample originates from a study of blood T cells in healthy people across ages. Sample-barcoded 5' priming and a J-beta primer mix drove a second PCR of roughly 6 to 12 cycles. Tags on each cDNA molecule came from a template-switch adaptor with 12 random nucleotides. Samples each returned at least 2.5 million CDR3-containing paired-end reads. TCRdb re-derived calls from the 5' RACE reads in MiXCR, one entry per CDR3 protein. The data show about 1.4 million distinct CDR3 sequences, almost 60% seen once. V lost 1 base to trimming and J lost 6 bases; unmatched junction nucleotides: 2. The CDR3 is 13 amino acids. Germline CDR1 is LGHNA and CDR2 is YSLEER. Findings of the study overall: It was found that TCR beta diversity correlated strongly with the percentage of naive T cells. Estimated diversity across one million T cells was deemed an underestimate.

The receptor comes from a man aged 18 to 30 in good health. The chain is built from TRBV4-3 and TRBJ1-1; 7 bases agree with TRBD1. Sequenced: blood. DNA for the CDR3: TGCGCCAGCAGCCAAGCTGGGACAGCTGAAGCTTTCTTT. As protein: CASSQAGTAEAFF.